These 14 T cell receptor beta chains originate from one sample sequenced in a study of cytomegalovirus exposure and HLA in healthy donors. The PCR had 60 Vbeta and 13 Jbeta primers. The method was immunoSEQ multiplex PCR; TCRdb's version includes in-frame clones alone and lacks a portion of them. The table lists about 150,000 clones, about 75% of them singletons. The specimen sequenced was PBMCs. The receptors shown here come from a man aged 25-40 years in good health and CMV-seronegative.

V and J are TRBV6-4 and TRBJ2-1; a weak D match, TRBD2 (5 bases). Germline CDR1 is MRHNA and CDR2 is SNTAGT. Trimming took 8 bases from V and 7 from J, leaving 18 bases between them. This CDR3 contains 14 residues. In DNA form, the CDR3 reads TGTGCCAGCGCCTCCGGGGTCAACGGGAATGAGCAGTTCTTC. Protein product: CASASGVNGNEQFF.

To note about this clone: The junction departs from germline at one end; a sequencing error may be responsible. The chain recombines TRBV13 with TRBJ2-1; possible D gene TRBD1, 6 bases. This CDR3 is built from 12 residues. The germline CDR1 and CDR2 sequences are PRHDT and FYEKMQ (reference sequence). In nucleotides, the CDR3 is TGTGCCAGCACCTTACAGGGCAATGAGCAGTTCTTC. Protein product: CASTLQGNEQFF.

The V gene is TRBV28, the J gene TRBJ1-2; D uncertain. CDR3 size: 12 residues. V dropped 2 bases and J dropped 5 bases, with 6 bases sitting between them. Germline V gene lookup returns CDR1 MDHEN and CDR2 SYDVKM. DNA for the CDR3: TGTGCCAGCAGTTTAATGCGGTATGGCTACACCTTC. Translated, it gives CASSLMRYGYTF.

This chain uses TRBV7-9 with TRBJ1-6; no reliable D call. Trimming cost V 3 bases and J 10 bases, with 13 bases left between them. Germline lookup yields CDR1 SEHNR and CDR2 FQNEAQ (reference sequence). This CDR3 comprises 14 residues. CDR3 region: CASSFERFDSPLHF. The CDR3 nucleotides are TGTGCCAGCAGCTTTGAGAGGTTCGACTCACCCCTCCACTTT.

The chain carries TRBV23-1 and TRBJ1-1, with no clear D. TRBV23-1 is treated as an ORF (open reading frame) with a function not yet certain. Trimming took 4 bases from V and 5 from J, leaving 32 bases between them. This CDR3 is built from 20 residues. CDR3 residues: CASSLKAGSSRRWAGTEAFF. CDR3 bases: TGCGCCAGCAGTCTTAAGGCGGGATCGTCTCGGCGATGGGCCGGGACTGAAGCTTTCTTT.

The V and J genes are TRBV19 and TRBJ1-4; 8 bases align to TRBD1. The CDR3 consists of 16 residues. V was pared by 6 bases and J by 2 bases, with 8 bases of the junction left unmatched. CDR1 and CDR2 from the germline V gene are LNHDA and SQIVND (reference sequence). Here the CDR3 reads CASRWGTGGTNEKLFF. As DNA, the CDR3 is TGTGCCAGTAGGTGGGGGACAGGCGGCACTAATGAAAAACTGTTTTTT. The entire variable domain, with the rest obtained from reference TRBV19 and TRBJ1-4, is as follows: DGGITQSPKYLFRKEGQNVTLSCEQNLNHDAMYWYRQDPGQGLRLIYYSQIVNDFQKGDIAEGYSVSREKKESFPLTVTSAQKNPTAFYLCASRWGTGGTNEKLFFGSGTQLSVL.

The chain recombines TRBV5-1 with TRBJ2-6; D is uncertain. The CDR3 length is 16 residues. Germline V CDR1 and CDR2: SGHRS, YFSETQ. Trimming removed 0 bases from V and 0 bases from J, with 7 bases in between. The CDR3 loop reads CASSLVINSGANVLTF. The CDR3 DNA follows: TGCGCCAGCAGCTTGGTAATTAACTCTGGGGCCAACGTCCTGACTTTC. Complete variable domain (other parts from reference TRBV5-1 and TRBJ2-6): KAGVTQTPRYLIKTRGQQVTLSCSPISGHRSVSWYQQTPGQGLQFLFEYFSETQRNKGNFPGRFSGRQFSNSRSEMNVSTLELGDSALYLCASSLVINSGANVLTFGAGSRLTVL.

J is TRBJ1-5 and V is TRBV7-2; the D is unclear. The CDR3 extends over 12 amino acids. The V and J ends lost 4 bases and 7 bases respectively, with 8 bases between them. CDR1 is SGHTA, CDR2 FQGNSA, per germline. CDR3: CASSSLSQPQHF. Written as DNA, the CDR3 is TGTGCCAGCAGCTCCTTGAGCCAGCCCCAGCATTTT.

The chain uses TRBV9 and TRBJ1-2; 9 bases are a match to TRBD1. Germline values: CDR1 SGDLS, CDR2 YYNGEE. Unmatched junction bases numbered 9, after V lost 4 bases and J lost 8 bases. The CDR3 length is 14 residues. The CDR3 reads CASSPGTGRKGYTF. CDR3 bases: TGTGCCAGCAGCCCCGGGACAGGGCGGAAAGGCTACACCTTC.

V usage is TRBV27 and J usage is TRBJ2-2; D possibly corresponds to TRBD1 (5 bases). The V end lost 3 bases, the J end lost 6 bases, and 11 bases lay between the germline ends. Germline V gene data show CDR1 as MNHEY and CDR2 as SMNVEV (reference sequence). This CDR3 has 14 residues. The CDR3 sequence is CASSFWQGSGELFF. The CDR3 bases are TGTGCCAGCAGTTTTTGGCAGGGTTCCGGGGAGCTGTTTTTT.

This clone was found once. The rearrangement joins TRBV4-1 to TRBJ1-6; 8 positions match TRBD1. This CDR3 comprises 16 residues. Germline loops: CDR1 MGHRA, CDR2 YSYEKL. Trimming removed 3 bases from V and 3 bases from J; junction bases left unmatched: 4. The CDR3 DNA follows: TGCGCCAGCAGCCAGGCAGGGGGCTTCTATAATTCACCCCTCCACTTT. Its translation: CASSQAGGFYNSPLHF.

This chain links TRBV5-5 with TRBJ2-1; D remains ambiguous. V lost 3 bases to trimming and J lost 6 bases, with 4 bases between them. This CDR3 is built from 11 residues. Germline values: CDR1 SGHKS, CDR2 YYEKEE (reference sequence). The DNA of the CDR3 is TGTGCCAGCAGCTCCCTCAATGAGCAGTTCTTC. Protein product: CASSSLNEQFF.

In its sample, this clone was seen a few times. The chain employs TRBV6-1 and TRBJ2-7, with TRBD1 as a possible D gene (6 bases). The CDR3 consists of 17 residues. Germline values: CDR1 MNHNS, CDR2 SASEGT. Trimming removed 0 bases from V and 0 bases from J, with 15 bases in between. The CDR3 sequence: CASSEATGMRSSYEQYF. The CDR3 nucleotides read TGTGCCAGCAGTGAAGCGACAGGCATGAGAAGCTCCTACGAGCAGTACTTC.

The CDR3 DNA is TGTGCCAGCAGACAGGACAGCGAGGTATATGGCTACACCTTC. This sequence encodes CASRQDSEVYGYTF. The V gene is TRBV2, the J gene TRBJ1-2; tentative D call: TRBD1 (6 bases). The V gene's germline CDR1 is SNHLY and CDR2 FYNNEI. Trimming shortened V by 6 bases and J by 5 bases, and 16 bases separated the two germline ends. This CDR3 spans 14 amino acids.